The source of this T cell receptor (beta chain) is a study of cytomegalovirus exposure and HLA in healthy donors. Regarding the study as a whole: In a later analysis, specific HLA alleles were associated with over 15,000 TCR beta sequences at a 0.05 false discovery rate. Further analysis, carried out later, found HLA-associated TCR beta chains more clonally expanded than equally common other chains. Across donors, sequencing depth was assumed by presence/absence analyses to be roughly uniform.

13 Jbeta primers and 60 Vbeta primers were used for the PCR. Clones were sequenced by immunoSEQ multiplex PCR, and TCRdb holds only the in-frame ones, with some missing. Among about 190,000 clones listed, approximately 86% were seen once. The CDR3 is 12 residues long. The germline CDR1 and CDR2 sequences are PRHDT and FYEKMQ (reference sequence). Trimming shortened V by 5 bases and J by 3 bases, and 8 bases separated the two germline ends. Of note for this clone: Its specificity is not known.

The sequencing sample was made of PBMCs. This TCR was recovered from a woman aged 25 to 39 in good health and CMV-seronegative. The chain has TRBV13 and TRBJ2-7; possibly TRBD2 for D (5 bases). The CDR3, as DNA: TGTGCCAGCAGCCAAGGAGGCTACGAGCAGTACTTC. It is translated as CASSQGGYEQYF.